This T cell receptor beta chain was observed in a study of cytomegalovirus exposure and HLA in healthy donors. Study findings and constraints: Later on, a genetic analysis was performed. It linked a missense variant in DCLRE1C with V- and J-gene trimming of TCR beta. Among TCR sequences, most were rare, though some public TCRs appeared in many donors.

As concerns this clone: Its cognate antigen is unknown.

Germline values: CDR1 SGDLS, CDR2 YYNGEE. V trimming: 0 bases; J trimming: 2 bases; junction bases outside the gene matches: 6. CDR3 length: 17 amino acids. It was with 60 Vbeta and 13 Jbeta primers that the PCR ran. Sequencing used immunoSEQ multiplex PCR; TCRdb keeps in-frame clones, though not all of them. The table includes about 150,000 clones, under 90% detected once. The sample taken for sequencing was PBMCs. The chain has TRBV9 and TRBJ1-3; 9 bases are shared with TRBD1. The clonotype originates from a man aged 18 to 30 in good health and CMV-seronegative. CDR3 bases: TGTGCCAGCAGCGTAGAGCCGGGACAGGGAACTGGAAACACCATATATTTT. It encodes CASSVEPGQGTGNTIYF.